This is a list of T cell receptor beta chains from one sample in a study of beta chain features in type 1 diabetes. Using immunoSEQ multiplex PCR, the repertoire was profiled, and TCRdb retains in-frame clones only, with some absent. The table shows around 170,000 clones, with 9% to 10% occurring only once. Input material: central memory CD4+ T cells from blood. All receptors derive from a woman between 18 and 30 years old in good health. CDR3s include the opening cysteine and the closing phenylalanine or tryptophan. D genes are given only for firm matches. Clone size, where shown, is once, few, many, or a class for clones that have expanded.

j_gene	abundance	d_gene	v_gene	CDR3nt	CDR3aa
TRBJ1-1	NA	NA	TRBV7-8	TGTGCCAGCAGCTTAGTAGAGAACACTGAAGCTTTCTTT	CASSLVENTEAFF
TRBJ2-7	few	NA	TRBV10-2	TGCGCCAGCAGGCTGGGGCAGGGAGGTTCCTACGAGCAGTACTTC	CASRLGQGGSYEQYF
TRBJ2-5	few	NA	TRBV5-4	TGTGCCAGCAGTTATACAGGGAAGGATGAGACCCAGTACTTC	CASSYTGKDETQYF
TRBJ2-6	NA	NA	TRBV7-2	TGTGCCAGCAGCCCCCGGACAGGGGCCAACGTCCTGACTTTC	CASSPRTGANVLTF
TRBJ1-5	NA	TRBD1	TRBV2	TGTGCCAGCACCACAGGGGGAAATCAGCCCCAGCATTTT	CASTTGGNQPQHF
TRBJ1-1	NA	NA	TRBV18	TGTGCCAGCTCACCGAGTCGGGGGAGGCCTGAAGCTTTCTTT	CASSPSRGRPEAFF
TRBJ2-2	NA	NA	TRBV9	TGTGCCAGCAGGCTGGACACGAACACCGGGGAGCTGTTTTTT	CASRLDTNTGELFF
TRBJ2-3	few	TRBD1	TRBV7-3	TGTGCCAGCAGCGTAGGACAGGGGCTCAACACAGATACGCAGTATTTT	CASSVGQGLNTDTQYF
TRBJ2-2	few	TRBD2	TRBV11-2	TGTGCCAGCAGATCCCTCGGGACTAGCGGGGGCCGGAACACCGGGGAGCTGTTTTTT	CASRSLGTSGGRNTGELFF
TRBJ1-6	NA	NA	TRBV6-5	TGTGCCAGCAGCACCCGGCAGGGTGTCAATTCACCCCTCCACTTT	CASSTRQGVNSPLHF
TRBJ2-1	NA	NA	TRBV19	TGTGCCAGTACCACCCTGACCGGACTCCGGAGATCTGACAATGAGCAGTTCTTC	CASTTLTGLRRSDNEQFF
TRBJ1-2	NA	TRBD1	TRBV29-1	TGCAGCGTTGACGGGACAGGGGAAACCTATGGCTACACCTTC	CSVDGTGETYGYTF
TRBJ2-1	NA	NA	TRBV7-8	TGTGCCAGCAGCTTAGAATTTCGGGGAGAGTGGACTGAGCAGTTCTTC	CASSLEFRGEWTEQFF
TRBJ2-6	few	TRBD1	TRBV2	TGTGCCAGCAGTGCTGACAGGGCTGGGGCCAACGTCCTGACTTTC	CASSADRAGANVLTF
TRBJ2-7	NA	NA	TRBV5-1	TGCGCCAGCAGCTTAAGTACTGACAGGCCCTACGAGCAGTACTTC	CASSLSTDRPYEQYF
TRBJ2-5	few	NA	TRBV7-2	TGTGCCAGCAGCTCCTGGGGCCCCCAGGAGACCCAGTACTTC	CASSSWGPQETQYF
TRBJ2-7	few	NA	TRBV27	TGTGCCAGCAGTTCGGGACACCCGACCTACGAGCAGTACTTC	CASSSGHPTYEQYF
TRBJ2-3	few	TRBD1	TRBV7-2	TGTGCCAGCAGCTTCCAACAGGGGAGCACAGATACGCAGTATTTT	CASSFQQGSTDTQYF
TRBJ2-3	NA	TRBD1	TRBV7-6	TGTGCCAGCAGCCGTAGACAGGGGGCAAATACGCAGTATTTT	CASSRRQGANTQYF
TRBJ2-3	NA	TRBD1	TRBV7-2	TGTGCCAGCAGCTTAGCTGGACAGGGCCGCCGGACGCAGTATTTT	CASSLAGQGRRTQYF
TRBJ1-1	few	NA	TRBV7-9	TGTGCCAGCAGCGAAACGGGGAACACTGAAGCTTTCTTT	CASSETGNTEAFF
TRBJ2-5	few	NA	TRBV29-1	TGCAGCGTTGGATCCGCCGGGACTGTTCGTACCCAGTACTTC	CSVGSAGTVRTQYF
TRBJ1-4	few	NA	TRBV21-1	TGTGCCAGCAGCAAAGGAGAGCGCTGGAATGAAAAACTGTTTTTT	CASSKGERWNEKLFF
TRBJ1-5	NA	NA	TRBV30	TGTGCCTGGAGTGCAGGGAACAGCGATCAGCCCCAGCATTTT	CAWSAGNSDQPQHF
TRBJ1-2	NA	NA	TRBV6-5	TGTGCCAGCACCACCCGTGGGGGGAGCGGCTACACCTTC	CASTTRGGSGYTF
TRBJ2-5	NA	NA	TRBV5-1	TGCGCCAGCAGCTTCAGGACTGCTGGCGTGGAGACCCAGTACTTC	CASSFRTAGVETQYF
TRBJ2-4	few	TRBD1	TRBV2	TGTGCCAGCAGCGCGACAGGGAATGGAAACATTCAGTACTTC	CASSATGNGNIQYF
TRBJ2-1	NA	NA	TRBV6-1	TGTGCCAGCAGTAAGACTAGGCACAATGAGCAGTTCTTC	CASSKTRHNEQFF
TRBJ2-5	many	NA	TRBV2	TGTGCCAGCAGGTCACTAATACGAGAACAGACCCAGTACTTC	CASRSLIREQTQYF
TRBJ2-7	NA	NA	TRBV6-6	TGTGCCAGCAAGGTTGAGGTTTACGAGCAGTACTTC	CASKVEVYEQYF
TRBJ1-2	few	NA	TRBV30	TGTGCCTGGAACCGGGGAAGGCTCCTTGCTAACTATGGCTACACCTTC	CAWNRGRLLANYGYTF
TRBJ1-6	few	TRBD1	TRBV7-2	TGTGCCAGCAGCTTGACAGGGAGCTCCTATAATTCACCCCTCCACTTT	CASSLTGSSYNSPLHF
TRBJ2-4	few	NA	TRBV27	TGTGCCAGCAGTCCAAAACCGACTAGAAACATTCAGTACTTC	CASSPKPTRNIQYF
TRBJ1-1	few	TRBD1	TRBV18	TGTGCCAGCTCACCCGACAGGGACACTGAAGCTTTCTTT	CASSPDRDTEAFF
TRBJ1-2	few	TRBD1	TRBV4-1	TGCGCCAGCAGCCACCCGACAGGGAGGGGCTACACCTTC	CASSHPTGRGYTF
TRBJ2-1	NA	TRBD2	TRBV9	TGTGCCAGCAGCGTAGAGGCTAGCGGGAGGGGCTATGAGCAGTTCTTC	CASSVEASGRGYEQFF
TRBJ2-5	NA	TRBD2	TRBV7-6	TGTGCCAGCAGCGGAAGACTAGCGGGAGAGTGGGAGACCCAGTACTTC	CASSGRLAGEWETQYF
TRBJ1-4	NA	NA	TRBV2	TGTGCCAGCAGTCCTAGGCGGGGGGCAACTAATGAAAAACTGTTTTTT	CASSPRRGATNEKLFF
TRBJ2-1	few	TRBD2	TRBV2	TGTGCCAGCAGTGAAGAAGGGATAGCGGGGGGGAATGAGCAGTTCTTC	CASSEEGIAGGNEQFF
TRBJ2-1	NA	NA	TRBV5-6	TGTGCCAGCAGCCAAAGACAGGGGAGGGGTGAGCAGTTCTTC	CASSQRQGRGEQFF
TRBJ2-7	NA	NA	TRBV5-1	TGCGCCAGCAGCTTGGAAGGACAGCCCTCCTACGAGCAGTACTTC	CASSLEGQPSYEQYF